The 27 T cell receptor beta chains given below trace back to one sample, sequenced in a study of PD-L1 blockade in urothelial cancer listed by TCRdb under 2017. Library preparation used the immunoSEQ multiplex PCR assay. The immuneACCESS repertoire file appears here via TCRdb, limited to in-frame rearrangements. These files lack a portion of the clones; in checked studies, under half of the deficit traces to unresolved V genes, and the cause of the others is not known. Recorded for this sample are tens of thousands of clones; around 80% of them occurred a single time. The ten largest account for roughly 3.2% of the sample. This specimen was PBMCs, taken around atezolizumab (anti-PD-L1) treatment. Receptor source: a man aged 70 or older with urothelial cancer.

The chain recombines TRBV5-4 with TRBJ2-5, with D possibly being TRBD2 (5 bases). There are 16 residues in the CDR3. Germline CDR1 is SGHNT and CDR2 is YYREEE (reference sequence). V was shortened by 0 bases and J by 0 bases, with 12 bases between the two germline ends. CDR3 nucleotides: TGTGCCAGCAGCTTGGGTGGGTCGGGGAACCAAGAGACCCAGTACTTC. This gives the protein CASSLGGSGNQETQYF.

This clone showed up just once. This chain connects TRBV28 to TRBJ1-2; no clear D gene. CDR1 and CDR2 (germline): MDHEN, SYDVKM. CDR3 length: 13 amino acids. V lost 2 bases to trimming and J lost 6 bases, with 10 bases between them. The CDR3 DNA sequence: TGTGCCAGCAGTTTAGGGCAGCCGCATGGCTACACCTTC. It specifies CASSLGQPHGYTF.

CDR3 sequence: CASSLQTGLSYEQYF. The DNA of the CDR3 is TGTGCCAGCAGCCTCCAGACAGGGCTTTCCTACGAGCAGTACTTC. This chain links TRBV7-6 with TRBJ2-7, with 7 positions matching TRBD1. The CDR3 has 15 amino acids. With V trimmed by 5 bases and J by 1 base, 8 bases remained unmatched. Germline V CDR1 and CDR2: SGHVS, FNYEAQ.

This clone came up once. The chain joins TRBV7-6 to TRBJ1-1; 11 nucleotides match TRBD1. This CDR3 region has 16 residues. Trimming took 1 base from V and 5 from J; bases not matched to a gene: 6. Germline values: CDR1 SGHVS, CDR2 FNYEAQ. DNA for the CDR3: TGTGCCAGCAGCTTAGTGGACAGGGGGCCGAGTACTGAAGCTTTCTTT. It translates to CASSLVDRGPSTEAFF.

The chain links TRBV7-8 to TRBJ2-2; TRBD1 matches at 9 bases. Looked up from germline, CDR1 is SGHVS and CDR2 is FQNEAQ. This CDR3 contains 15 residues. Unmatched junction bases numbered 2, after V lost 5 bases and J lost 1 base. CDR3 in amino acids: CASSPGQGNTGELFF. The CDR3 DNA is TGTGCCAGCAGCCCGGGACAGGGGAACACCGGGGAGCTGTTTTTT.

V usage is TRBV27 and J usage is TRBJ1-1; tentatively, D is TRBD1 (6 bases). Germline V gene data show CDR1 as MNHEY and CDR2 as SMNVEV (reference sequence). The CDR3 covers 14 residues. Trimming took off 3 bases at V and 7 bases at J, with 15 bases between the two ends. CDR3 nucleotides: TGTGCCAGCAGTTTCTCCGGGACACCCAATGAAGCTTTCTTT. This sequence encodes CASSFSGTPNEAFF.

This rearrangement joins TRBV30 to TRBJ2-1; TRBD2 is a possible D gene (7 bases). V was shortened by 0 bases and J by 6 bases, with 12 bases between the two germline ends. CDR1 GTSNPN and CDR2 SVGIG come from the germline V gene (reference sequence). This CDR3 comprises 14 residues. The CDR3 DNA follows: TGTGCCTGGAGTGTGGGGGGGGCGCGCAATGAGCAGTTCTTC. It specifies CAWSVGGARNEQFF.

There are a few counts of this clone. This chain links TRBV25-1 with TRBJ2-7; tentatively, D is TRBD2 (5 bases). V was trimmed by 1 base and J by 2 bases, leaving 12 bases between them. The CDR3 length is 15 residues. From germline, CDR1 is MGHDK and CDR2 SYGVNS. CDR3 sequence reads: CASSELRAGTYEQYF. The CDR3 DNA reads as TGTGCCAGCAGTGAATTGAGGGCGGGCACCTACGAGCAGTACTTC.

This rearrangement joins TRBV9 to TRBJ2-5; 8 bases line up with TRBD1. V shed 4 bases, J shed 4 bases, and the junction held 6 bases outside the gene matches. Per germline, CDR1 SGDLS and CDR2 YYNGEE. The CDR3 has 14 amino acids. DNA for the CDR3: TGTGCCAGCAGCCCTCGTGGGACAGGAGAGACCCAGTACTTC. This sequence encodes CASSPRGTGETQYF.

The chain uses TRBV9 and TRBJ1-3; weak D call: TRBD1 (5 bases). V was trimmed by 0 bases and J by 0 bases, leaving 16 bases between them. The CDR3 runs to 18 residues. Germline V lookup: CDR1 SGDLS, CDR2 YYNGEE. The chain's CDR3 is CASSVADFPGLSGNTIYF. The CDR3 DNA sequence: TGTGCCAGCAGCGTAGCCGACTTCCCAGGGCTCTCTGGAAACACCATATATTTT.

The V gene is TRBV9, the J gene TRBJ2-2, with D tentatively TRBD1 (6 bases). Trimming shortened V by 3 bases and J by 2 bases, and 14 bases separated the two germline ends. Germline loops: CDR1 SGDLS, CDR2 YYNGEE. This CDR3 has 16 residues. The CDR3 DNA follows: TGTGCCAGCAGCGGGACCGGGACAACAAACACCGGGGAGCTGTTTTTT. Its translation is CASSGTGTTNTGELFF.

The chain's CDR3 is CASSLGDSSYEQYF. As DNA, the CDR3 is TGTGCCAGCAGCTTAGGGGACAGCTCCTACGAGCAGTACTTC. The chain couples TRBV5-6 to TRBJ2-7, with 7 nucleotides matching TRBD1. Germline V gene data show CDR1 as SGHDT and CDR2 as YYEEEE. V shed 2 bases and J 0 bases; nucleotides not matched to a gene: 2. This CDR3 has 14 amino acids.

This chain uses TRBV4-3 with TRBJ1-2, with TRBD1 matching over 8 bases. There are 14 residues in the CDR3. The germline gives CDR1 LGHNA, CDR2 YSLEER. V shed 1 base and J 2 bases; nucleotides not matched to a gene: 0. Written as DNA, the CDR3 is TGCGCCAGCAGCCAAGCAGGGGGCAACTATGGCTACACCTTC. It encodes CASSQAGGNYGYTF.

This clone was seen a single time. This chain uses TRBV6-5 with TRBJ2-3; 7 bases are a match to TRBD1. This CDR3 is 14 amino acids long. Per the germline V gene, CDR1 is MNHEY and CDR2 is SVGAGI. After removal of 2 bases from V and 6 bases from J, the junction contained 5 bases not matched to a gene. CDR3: CASSYGTAWDTQYF. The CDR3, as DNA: TGTGCCAGCAGTTACGGGACAGCCTGGGATACGCAGTATTTT.

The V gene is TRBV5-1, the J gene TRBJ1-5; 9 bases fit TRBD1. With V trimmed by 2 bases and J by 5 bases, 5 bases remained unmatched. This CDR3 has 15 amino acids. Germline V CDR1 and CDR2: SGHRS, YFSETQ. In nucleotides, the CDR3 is TGCGCCAGCAGCTTCGGGACAGGGCCGGATCAGCCCCAGCATTTT. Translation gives CASSFGTGPDQPQHF.

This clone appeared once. This CDR3 reads CASSLDTLGIYEQYF. DNA of the CDR3: TGTGCCAGCAGCTTAGACACCCTTGGCATCTACGAGCAGTACTTC. The rearrangement links TRBV7-2 to TRBJ2-7; no clear D. Trimming took off 1 base at V and 3 bases at J, with 13 bases between the two ends. This CDR3 is built from 15 residues. Germline CDR1 SGHTA, CDR2 FQGNSA.

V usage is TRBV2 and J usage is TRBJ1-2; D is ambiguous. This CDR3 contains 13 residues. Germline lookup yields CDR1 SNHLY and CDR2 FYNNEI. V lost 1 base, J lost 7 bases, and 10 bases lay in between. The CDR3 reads CASSEGEESGYTF. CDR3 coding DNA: TGTGCCAGCAGTGAAGGGGAGGAAAGTGGCTACACCTTC.

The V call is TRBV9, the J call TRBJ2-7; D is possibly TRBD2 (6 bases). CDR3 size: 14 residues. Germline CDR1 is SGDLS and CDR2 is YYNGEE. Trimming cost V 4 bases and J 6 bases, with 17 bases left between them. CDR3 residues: CASSPASAGGEQYF. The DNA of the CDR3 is TGTGCCAGCAGCCCTGCGAGCGCCGGGGGCGAGCAGTACTTC.

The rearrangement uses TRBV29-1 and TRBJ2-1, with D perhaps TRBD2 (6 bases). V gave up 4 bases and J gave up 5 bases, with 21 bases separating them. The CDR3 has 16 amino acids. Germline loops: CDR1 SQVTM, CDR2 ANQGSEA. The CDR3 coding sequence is TGCAGCGTTGCTCGTGGGGGTAGCGGAGGGGACAATGAGCAGTTCTTC. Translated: CSVARGGSGGDNEQFF.

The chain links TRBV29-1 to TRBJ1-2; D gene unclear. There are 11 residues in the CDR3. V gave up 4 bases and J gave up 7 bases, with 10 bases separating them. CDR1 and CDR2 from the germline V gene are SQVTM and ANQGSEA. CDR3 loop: CSVVQNFGYTF. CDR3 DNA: TGCAGCGTTGTGCAGAATTTTGGCTACACCTTC. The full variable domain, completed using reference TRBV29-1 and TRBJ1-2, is SAVISQKPSRDICQRGTSLTIQCQVDSQVTMMFWYRQQPGQSLTLIATANQGSEATYESGFVIDKFPISRPNLTFSTLTVSNMSPEDSSIYLCSVVQNFGYTFGSGTRLTVV.

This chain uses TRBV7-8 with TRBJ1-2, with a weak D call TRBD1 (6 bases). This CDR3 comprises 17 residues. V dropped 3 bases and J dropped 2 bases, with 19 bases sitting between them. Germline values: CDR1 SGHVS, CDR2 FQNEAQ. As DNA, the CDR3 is TGTGCCAGCAGCTTCCCTCGGGACGGGGGGCGCAACTATGGCTACACCTTC. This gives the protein CASSFPRDGGRNYGYTF.

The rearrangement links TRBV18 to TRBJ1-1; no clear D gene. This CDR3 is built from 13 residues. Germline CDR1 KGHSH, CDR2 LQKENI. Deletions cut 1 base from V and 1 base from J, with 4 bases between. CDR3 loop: CASSPQPNTEAFF. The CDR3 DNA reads TGTGCCAGCTCACCACAGCCGAACACTGAAGCTTTCTTT.

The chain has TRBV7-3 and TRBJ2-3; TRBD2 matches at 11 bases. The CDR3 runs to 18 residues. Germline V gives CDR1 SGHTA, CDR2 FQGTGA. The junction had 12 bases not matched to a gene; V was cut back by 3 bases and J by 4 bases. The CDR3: CASSFGGLAGTSADTQYF. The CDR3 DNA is TGTGCCAGCAGCTTCGGTGGACTAGCGGGTACCTCGGCAGATACGCAGTATTTT.

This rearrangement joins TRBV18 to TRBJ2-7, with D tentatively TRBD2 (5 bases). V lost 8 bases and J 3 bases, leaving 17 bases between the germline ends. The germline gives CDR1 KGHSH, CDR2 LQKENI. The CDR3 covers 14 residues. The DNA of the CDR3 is TGTGCCAGCGCCCCCGGCCCGGGGAACTACGAGCAGTACTTC. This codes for CASAPGPGNYEQYF.

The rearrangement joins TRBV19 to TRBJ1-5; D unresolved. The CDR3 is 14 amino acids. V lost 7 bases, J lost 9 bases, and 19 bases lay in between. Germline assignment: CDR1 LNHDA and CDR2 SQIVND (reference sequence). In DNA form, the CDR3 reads TGTGCCAGTACTAAGTCCACGGCGGGATCGCCCCAGCATTTT. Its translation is CASTKSTAGSPQHF.

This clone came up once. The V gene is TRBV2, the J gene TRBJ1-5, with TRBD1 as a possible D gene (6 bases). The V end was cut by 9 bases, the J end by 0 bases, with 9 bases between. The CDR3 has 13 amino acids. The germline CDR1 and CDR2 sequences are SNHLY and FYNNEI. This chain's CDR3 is CARGQDSNQPQHF. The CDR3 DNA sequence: TGTGCCAGGGGACAAGATAGCAATCAGCCCCAGCATTTT.

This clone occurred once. The DNA for the CDR3 is TGTGCCAGCAGTTCTGAAGGGGATTATGGCTACACCTTC. Translated, it gives CASSSEGDYGYTF. This sequence joins TRBV6-6 and TRBJ1-2; possible D gene TRBD1, 5 bases. Germline V gene data show CDR1 as MNHNY and CDR2 as SVGAGI (reference sequence). V gave up 4 bases and J gave up 5 bases, with 11 bases separating them. This CDR3 contains 13 residues.